These 23 T cell receptor beta chains came from one sample sequenced in a study of T-cell reconstitution after alpha-beta-depleted transplantation in children. Preparation of the TCRbeta library involved a method that used unique molecular identifiers. TCRdb called the PCR reads again in MiXCR, with one record for every CDR3 protein. The sample lists approximately 250,000 distinct CDR3 sequences, about 25% occurring once. The source was PBMCs, collected before TCRalphabeta/CD19-depleted stem cell transplant. These TCRs come from a girl aged 2 to 9 with Fanconi anemia, due to receive a stem cell transplant.

This chain connects TRBV7-2 to TRBJ2-7, with 10 bases matching TRBD2. Germline values: CDR1 SGHTA, CDR2 FQGNSA. The CDR3 covers 16 residues. The J segment lost 5 bases and the V segment lost 1 base, leaving 8 bases of the junction unmatched. CDR3 bases: TGTGCCAGCAGCTTAGGGTCTAGCGGGAGAGGGCACGAGCAGTACTTC. This gives the protein CASSLGSSGRGHEQYF.

CDR3 sequence reads: CATKGISYEQYF. CDR3 bases: TGTGCCACCAAGGGGATCTCCTACGAGCAGTACTTC. This chain links TRBV15 with TRBJ2-7; the D gene is possibly TRBD1 (5 bases). The CDR3 length is 12 residues. Trimming shortened V by 7 bases and J by 0 bases, and 7 bases separated the two germline ends. CDR1 and CDR2 from the germline V gene are LNHNV and YYDKDF (reference sequence).

This clonotype was found many times. This chain joins TRBV20-1 and TRBJ2-5; D call uncertain. With 4 bases removed from V and 5 bases from J, the gap between germline ends came to 8 bases. In germline, CDR1 is DFQATT, CDR2 SNEGSKA (reference sequence). The CDR3 length is 11 residues. The CDR3 bases are TGCAGTGCTACGAGTCTGGAGACCCAGTACTTC. Amino acids: CSATSLETQYF.

In this sample, this clonotype turned up once. V gene TRBV12-3 or TRBV12-4 combines with J gene TRBJ2-7; D remains ambiguous. Trimming took 6 bases from V and 3 from J, leaving 12 bases between them. The CDR3 sequence is 13 residues long. Written as DNA, the CDR3 is TGTGCCAGCAGCCTCGGATCCGGCTACGAGCAGTACTTC. Translation gives CASSLGSGYEQYF.

This clonotype was counted a few times. This chain connects TRBV20-1 to TRBJ1-2; 8 nucleotides match TRBD1. The CDR3 runs 17 residues. The V gene's germline CDR1 is DFQATT and CDR2 SNEGSKA (reference sequence). The trim removed 3 bases at V and 4 bases at J, leaving 16 bases unmatched. The CDR3 is CSARGRFRQGMFYGYTF. The CDR3 DNA is TGCAGTGCTAGGGGGCGGTTTCGACAGGGGATGTTCTATGGCTACACCTTC.

This clonotype was found once. The V and J genes are TRBV2 and TRBJ2-2; 10 nucleotides agree with TRBD2. From germline, CDR1 is SNHLY and CDR2 FYNNEI. The CDR3 runs to 14 residues. The trim removed 8 bases at V and 4 bases at J, leaving 4 bases unmatched. The CDR3 protein is CASRAGGPTGELFF. The CDR3 region has the DNA TGTGCCAGCCGAGCGGGAGGGCCCACCGGGGAGCTGTTTTTT.

In its sample, this clonotype was seen many times. The chain carries TRBV5-1 and TRBJ2-5, with TRBD1 matching 7 bases. The CDR3 covers 15 residues. J lost 4 bases, V lost 0 bases, and 6 bases had no gene match. Germline V gives CDR1 SGHRS, CDR2 YFSETQ. CDR3 amino acids: CASSLDVGGGETQYF. The CDR3 bases are TGCGCCAGCAGCTTGGATGTAGGGGGCGGAGAGACCCAGTACTTC.

The gene calls are TRBV20-1 and TRBJ2-7; tentatively, D is TRBD1 (5 bases). CDR1 is DFQATT and CDR2 is SNEGSKA in the germline V gene (reference sequence). V was shortened by 1 base and J by 1 base, with 8 bases between the two germline ends. The length of the CDR3 is 13 residues. Here the CDR3 DNA reads TGCAGTGCTAGAGGCCAGGGATCCTACGAGCAGTACTTC. Translated: CSARGQGSYEQYF.

This clonotype was recorded once. The chain joins TRBV27 to TRBJ2-7, with 10 bases fitting TRBD1. Germline CDR1 and CDR2: MNHEY and SMNVEV (reference sequence). The CDR3 covers 15 residues. V lost 8 bases to trimming and J lost 1 base; unmatched junction nucleotides: 8. CDR3 in amino acids: CASGIGTGESYEQYF. CDR3 DNA: TGTGCCAGCGGGATAGGGACAGGGGAGTCCTACGAGCAGTACTTC.

The chain has TRBV20-1 and TRBJ2-7; no clear D. Trimming pared 6 bases from V and 0 bases from J, leaving 12 bases between. Per germline, CDR1 DFQATT and CDR2 SNEGSKA (reference sequence). This CDR3 contains 13 residues. CDR3 sequence reads: CSAIQANSYEQYF. CDR3 bases: TGCAGTGCCATCCAAGCCAACTCCTACGAGCAGTACTTC.

This clonotype was seen a few times. The chain has TRBV7-2 and TRBJ2-1, with D perhaps matching TRBD2 (6 bases). This CDR3 is 16 amino acids long. CDR1 and CDR2 (germline): SGHTA, FQGNSA. V lost 1 base and J 8 bases, leaving 18 bases between the germline ends. The CDR3 loop is CASSLDGPRGVYEQFF. CDR3 coding DNA: TGTGCCAGCAGCTTAGATGGGCCTCGCGGGGTCTATGAGCAGTTCTTC.

The sample holds many counts of this clonotype. The V and J genes are TRBV5-1 and TRBJ2-3; D possibly corresponds to TRBD2 (5 bases). Germline CDR1 SGHRS, CDR2 YFSETQ. V was pared by 1 base and J by 0 bases, with 9 bases between. There are 15 residues in the CDR3. The CDR3 DNA sequence: TGCGCCAGCAGCTTGAGTTGGACTAGCACAGATACGCAGTATTTT. Its protein product is CASSLSWTSTDTQYF.

This sequence joins TRBV29-1 and TRBJ2-5, with a weak D call TRBD1 (8 bases). CDR3 length equals 12 residues. The V end lost 5 bases, the J end lost 5 bases, and 12 bases lay between the germline ends. Germline V lookup: CDR1 SQVTM, CDR2 ANQGSEA. CDR3 in amino acids: CSVTGGGETQYF. The DNA for the CDR3 is TGCAGCGTTACAGGGGGGGGGGAGACCCAGTACTTC.

The chain uses TRBV18 and TRBJ2-5; a possible D gene is TRBD2 (7 bases). Germline CDR1 and CDR2: KGHSH and LQKENI. The CDR3 sequence is 16 residues long. Trimming left V 1 base short and J 3 bases short, with 15 bases between. CDR3 residues: CASSPRQAGAKETQYF. Here the CDR3 DNA reads TGTGCCAGCTCACCACGACAGGCGGGGGCCAAAGAGACCCAGTACTTC.

This clonotype appeared many times. CDR3 protein: CASLADTQYF. DNA for the CDR3: TGTGCCAGTTTAGCAGATACGCAGTATTTT. The genes are TRBV6-6 and TRBJ2-3; D gene uncertain. Per the germline V gene, CDR1 is MNHNY and CDR2 is SVGAGI (reference sequence). V lost 9 bases and J lost 4, with 5 bases in between. The CDR3 extends over 10 amino acids.

This clonotype was counted only a few times. J is TRBJ2-5 and V is TRBV5-1; perhaps TRBD2 as D (6 bases). The CDR3 sequence is 13 residues long. Germline assignment: CDR1 SGHRS and CDR2 YFSETQ. V dropped 4 bases and J dropped 7 bases, with 14 bases sitting between them. CDR3 sequence (DNA): TGCGCCAGCAGCACCCCGCCGGAGGGGACCCAGTACTTC. It specifies CASSTPPEGTQYF.

In its sample, this clonotype was seen a few times. DNA of the CDR3: TGTGCCAGCAGCTTAGAGGGGACAGGTAATCGCGAGCAGTACTTC. Protein product: CASSLEGTGNREQYF. This chain links TRBV7-9 with TRBJ2-7; 8 bases agree with TRBD1. With V trimmed by 1 base and J by 6 bases, 8 bases remained unmatched. The CDR3 covers 15 residues. Germline CDR1 is SEHNR and CDR2 is FQNEAQ (reference sequence).

At least ten counts were recorded for this clonotype. The J gene is TRBJ1-1, the V gene TRBV5-1; 7 positions agree with TRBD1. Trimming removed 5 bases from V and 5 bases from J; junction bases left unmatched: 12. CDR3 length equals 15 residues. The germline CDR1 and CDR2 sequences are SGHRS and YFSETQ. DNA of the CDR3: TGCGCCAGCAGTGTAACAGGGGAACGAACGACTGAAGCTTTCTTT. Translated: CASSVTGERTTEAFF.

This clonotype was counted ten times or more. The V and J genes are TRBV29-1 and TRBJ1-6, with 11 bases fitting TRBD1. The CDR3 contains 13 residues. CDR1 and CDR2 (germline): SQVTM, ANQGSEA. The junction had 2 bases not matched to a gene; V was cut back by 6 bases and J by 7 bases. The CDR3 nucleotides are TGCAGCGTGGGACAGGGGGACAATTCACCCCTCCACTTT. This encodes CSVGQGDNSPLHF.

This clonotype was detected many times. The V and J genes are TRBV21-1 and TRBJ2-1; the table gives TRBD1 as D, unverified against the DNA. TRBV21-1 is annotated as a pseudogene. CDR3 length: 12 amino acids. CDR3 amino acids: CASRSGANEQFF. The CDR3 region has the DNA TGTGCCAGCCGCTCAGGGGCCAATGAGCAGTTCTTC.

The chain couples TRBV5-1 to TRBJ2-2, with TRBD1 identical over 7 bases. J lost 4 bases, V lost 1 base, and 7 bases had no gene match. The CDR3 covers 16 residues. Germline V gene data show CDR1 as SGHRS and CDR2 as YFSETQ. As DNA, the CDR3 is TGCGCCAGCAGCTTGAGGACAGGCGTGATCACCGGGGAGCTGTTTTTT. Protein sequence: CASSLRTGVITGELFF.

This clonotype has a handful of counts. The rearrangement links TRBV5-1 to TRBJ2-1; 11 bases fit TRBD1. The CDR3 is made up of 14 amino acids. With 7 bases clipped from V and 7 bases from J, the junction kept 7 bases outside the gene matches. The germline V gene encodes CDR1 SGHRS and CDR2 YFSETQ. CDR3 in amino acids: CASAPGQGGNEQFF. CDR3 nucleotides: TGCGCCAGCGCTCCGGGACAGGGGGGGAATGAGCAGTTCTTC.

There are many counts of this clonotype. The chain uses TRBV4-2 and TRBJ2-2, with 10 bases that match TRBD1. Germline V CDR1 and CDR2: LGHNA, YNFKEQ. The length of the CDR3 is 16 residues. V lost 4 bases and J lost 2; bases outside the gene matches: 4. The CDR3 protein is CASSPRDRGNTGELFF. The CDR3 region has the DNA TGTGCCAGCAGCCCTCGGGACAGGGGTAACACCGGGGAGCTGTTTTTT.